A single sample gave rise to the 4 T cell receptor beta chains below, sequenced in a study of yellow fever vaccine responses in identical twins (dated by TCRdb to the late 2010s). The receptor library was made with RT-PCR. The reads were generated on an Illumina HiSeq 2500. The public reads were quality trimmed at Q25 with fastp and then assembled into clones with MiXCR by TCRdb, keeping productive beta chains. Every CDR3 protein is listed once, alongside the most common genes and DNA of its rows. The sample table holds about 4,200 distinct CDR3 sequences, of which 85% were seen once. Of the sample, 2.9% is held by the ten largest clones. Sequenced material: T cells from blood (PBMCs), unsorted or a sorted subset (not recorded which), taken before or after yellow fever vaccination (not recorded which). These receptors were taken from a woman aged 18 to 35 who received the yellow fever vaccine. Donor details come from another sample of the same person, matched by shared clones.

The V and J genes are TRBV3-1 and TRBJ2-7; no definite D call. The CDR3 is 14 amino acids. V was pared by 4 bases and J by 2 bases, with 12 bases between. Germline assignment: CDR1 LGHDT and CDR2 YNNKEL (reference sequence). Written as DNA, the CDR3 is TGTGCCAGCAGCCCCCAAGGCAGGCCCTACGAGCAGTACTTC. This codes for CASSPQGRPYEQYF.

J is TRBJ2-5 and V is TRBV18; 7 nucleotides align to TRBD1. Germline CDR1 and CDR2: KGHSH and LQKENI. This CDR3 is built from 13 residues. The V and J ends lost 6 bases and 5 bases, in that order; junction bases with no gene match: 6. CDR3 bases: TGTGCCAGCTCCCCGACAGGGTTGGAGACCCAGTACTTC. This translates into CASSPTGLETQYF.

The chain couples TRBV20-1 to TRBJ2-7; D unclear. The V end lost 4 bases, the J end lost 5 bases, and 12 bases lay between the germline ends. This CDR3 region has 12 residues. Germline V gives CDR1 DFQATT, CDR2 SNEGSKA (reference sequence). The DNA of the CDR3 is TGCAGTGCTACCATGATCGTCCACGAGCAGTACTTC. As protein: CSATMIVHEQYF.

The rearrangement uses TRBV2 and TRBJ2-7; D perhaps matches TRBD2 (6 bases). Per germline, CDR1 SNHLY and CDR2 FYNNEI. V lost 4 bases and J lost 2, with 12 bases in between. The CDR3 runs 14 residues. As DNA, the CDR3 is TGTGCCAGCAGTGTGGAGCGGGCCGCCTACGAGCAGTACTTC. Encoded protein: CASSVERAAYEQYF.